The next 4 T cell receptor beta chains were all read from a single sample in a study of T-cell reconstitution after alpha-beta-depleted transplantation in children. Unique molecular identifiers featured in how the TCRbeta library was prepared. TCRdb passed the PCR reads through MiXCR, listing each CDR3 protein once. The table shows some 530,000 distinct CDR3 sequences, with around 13% occurring only once. This sample comprised PBMCs from the stem cell graft donor, obtained from the stem cell graft. The receptors stem from a human donor who donated a stem cell graft to a child with combined immunodeficiency.

The gene calls are TRBV4-3 and TRBJ1-1; D uncertain. Germline CDR1 LGHNA, CDR2 YSLEER. Deletions cut 3 bases from V and 4 bases from J, with 9 bases between. This CDR3 contains 13 residues. CDR3 nucleotide sequence: TGCGCCAGCAGCCACGGAGACCTCACTGAAGCTTTCTTT. Its protein is CASSHGDLTEAFF.

There are a few counts of this clonotype. The chain uses TRBV12-3 or TRBV12-4 and TRBJ2-7; 11 positions agree with TRBD1. Trimming removed 5 bases from V and 3 bases from J; junction bases left unmatched: 9. The CDR3 extends over 16 amino acids. The CDR3 protein is CASSRPRTGGRYEQYF. The CDR3 region has the DNA TGTGCCAGCAGTCGCCCCCGGACAGGGGGCCGCTACGAGCAGTACTTC.

This chain connects TRBV5-1 to TRBJ2-3; D possibly corresponds to TRBD2 (5 bases). V was clipped by 3 bases and J by 2 bases, with 7 bases between them. CDR3 length equals 13 residues. Germline values: CDR1 SGHRS, CDR2 YFSETQ. In nucleotides, the CDR3 is TGCGCCAGCAGCTCGGGGTTCACAGATACGCAGTATTTT. Protein sequence: CASSSGFTDTQYF.

The chain is built from TRBV27 and TRBJ2-7, with D possibly matching TRBD2 (6 bases). CDR1 MNHEY and CDR2 SMNVEV come from the germline V gene (reference sequence). V was shortened by 6 bases and J by 0 bases, with 12 bases between the two germline ends. The CDR3 extends over 14 amino acids. The CDR3: CASSAAGGSYEQYF. The CDR3 DNA sequence: TGTGCCAGCAGCGCCGCCGGGGGCTCCTACGAGCAGTACTTC.